These 19 T cell receptor beta chains originate from one sample sequenced in a study of control samples from healthy donors and cancer patients. Measured with immunoSEQ multiplex PCR; TCRdb has only the in-frame clones, and not every one. Of approximately 97,000 clones in the sample, about 90% were seen once. Sequencing was carried out using blood. The receptors derive from a woman in her late teens or twenties in good health.

The chain uses TRBV3-1 (or the pseudogene TRBV3-2) and TRBJ1-1; no firm D call. CDR3 size: 12 residues. V lost 2 bases to trimming and J lost 4 bases, with 5 bases between them. The V gene's germline CDR1 is LGHDT and CDR2 YNNKEL (reference sequence). The CDR3 sequence: CASSQTGTEAFF. The CDR3 nucleotides are TGTGCCAGCAGCCAAACTGGCACTGAAGCTTTCTTT.

J is TRBJ2-3 and V is TRBV5-1, with 9 bases fitting TRBD1. This CDR3 is built from 15 residues. The germline V gene encodes CDR1 SGHRS and CDR2 YFSETQ. V shed 2 bases, J shed 2 bases, and the junction held 3 bases outside the gene matches. The CDR3 reads CASSLQGANTDTQYF. The CDR3 nucleotides read TGCGCCAGCAGCTTACAGGGGGCAAACACAGATACGCAGTATTTT. Supplemented by reference TRBV5-1 and TRBJ2-3, the full variable domain reads KAGVTQTPRYLIKTRGQQVTLSCSPISGHRSVSWYQQTPGQGLQFLFEYFSETQRNKGNFPGRFSGRQFSNSRSEMNVSTLELGDSALYLCASSLQGANTDTQYFGPGTRLTVL.

V usage is TRBV27 and J usage is TRBJ1-1; D unclear. Deletions cut 1 base from V and 2 bases from J, with 11 bases between. The germline V gene encodes CDR1 MNHEY and CDR2 SMNVEV (reference sequence). CDR3 length: 15 residues. The CDR3 sequence is CASSLYFPSNTEAFF. The DNA of the CDR3 is TGTGCCAGCAGTTTATATTTCCCCAGCAACACTGAAGCTTTCTTT.

The rearrangement links TRBV29-1 to TRBJ1-2; tentative D call: TRBD1 (6 bases). Germline CDR1 and CDR2: SQVTM and ANQGSEA. The CDR3 has 12 residues. Trimming shortened V by 5 bases and J by 2 bases, and 9 bases separated the two germline ends. Written as DNA, the CDR3 is TGCAGCGTTCGGAGGGGGAACTATGGCTACACCTTC. Amino acids: CSVRRGNYGYTF.

The chain is built from TRBV5-5 and TRBJ2-7; 8 bases are shared with TRBD1. The germline V gene encodes CDR1 SGHKS and CDR2 YYEKEE (reference sequence). The V and J ends lost 6 bases and 1 base, in that order; junction bases with no gene match: 12. This CDR3 has 16 residues. The CDR3 protein is CASTLTGGSNSYEQYF. The DNA of the CDR3 is TGTGCCAGCACTTTAACAGGGGGTTCGAATTCCTACGAGCAGTACTTC.

The chain has TRBV6-5 and TRBJ2-2; D is uncertain. V lost 5 bases, J lost 4 bases, and 11 bases lay in between. Germline V gene sequence: CDR1 MNHEY, CDR2 SVGAGI. CDR3 size: 14 residues. Here the CDR3 DNA reads TGTGCCAGCAGTCCCCGGAGATCCACCGGGGAGCTGTTTTTT. As protein: CASSPRRSTGELFF.

The chain has TRBV15 and TRBJ2-5, with unresolved D. V was shortened by 0 bases and J by 5 bases, with 4 bases between the two germline ends. This CDR3 region has 12 residues. In germline, CDR1 is LNHNV, CDR2 YYDKDF (reference sequence). CDR3 region: CATSRDGETQYF. The CDR3 nucleotides read TGTGCCACCAGCAGAGATGGGGAGACCCAGTACTTC.

This clone was seen only once. V and J are TRBV5-5 and TRBJ2-7; D is ambiguous. Per germline, CDR1 SGHKS and CDR2 YYEKEE (reference sequence). The V gene lost 1 base and the J gene lost 4 bases, with 12 bases spanning the gap. The CDR3 is made up of 14 amino acids. CDR3 region: CASSLSWQRYEQYF. The CDR3 nucleotides read TGTGCCAGCAGCTTGTCCTGGCAACGGTACGAGCAGTACTTC.

The chain couples TRBV18 to TRBJ2-5; 8 nucleotides match TRBD2. The J segment lost 4 bases and the V segment lost 3 bases, leaving 1 base of the junction unmatched. The CDR3 is made up of 13 amino acids. The V gene's germline CDR1 is KGHSH and CDR2 LQKENI. The CDR3: CASSPSGAETQYF. CDR3 in DNA: TGTGCCAGCTCACCTAGCGGGGCAGAGACCCAGTACTTC.

This chain connects TRBV4-1 to TRBJ2-5; 9 positions agree with TRBD2. The CDR3 covers 16 residues. Germline V gene sequence: CDR1 MGHRA, CDR2 YSYEKL. V trimming: 0 bases; J trimming: 4 bases; junction bases outside the gene matches: 6. This chain's CDR3 is CASSQDSAGGGETQYF. The CDR3 DNA sequence: TGCGCCAGCAGCCAAGATTCAGCGGGGGGCGGAGAGACCCAGTACTTC.

This CDR3 reads CASSPRRDTEAFF. The CDR3 DNA follows: TGTGCCAGCAGCCCCCGGAGAGACACTGAAGCTTTCTTT. The rearrangement uses TRBV7-8 and TRBJ1-1; D gene unclear. The CDR3 runs 13 residues. V shed 5 bases and J shed 3 bases, with 10 bases lying between them. Germline V gene lookup returns CDR1 SGHVS and CDR2 FQNEAQ.

The rearrangement joins TRBV5-1 to TRBJ2-3; D gene unclear. The germline V gene has CDR1 SGHRS and CDR2 YFSETQ. V gave up 4 bases and J gave up 1 base, with 16 bases separating them. The CDR3 sequence is 16 residues long. CDR3 sequence (DNA): TGCGCCAGCAGCCATTCGACCGGATCCCGCACAGATACGCAGTATTTT. Translation: CASSHSTGSRTDTQYF. The full variable domain, rest sourced from reference TRBV5-1 and TRBJ2-3, is KAGVTQTPRYLIKTRGQQVTLSCSPISGHRSVSWYQQTPGQGLQFLFEYFSETQRNKGNFPGRFSGRQFSNSRSEMNVSTLELGDSALYLCASSHSTGSRTDTQYFGPGTRLTVL.

The chain employs TRBV3-1 (or the pseudogene TRBV3-2) and TRBJ1-5; D might be TRBD1 (5 bases). V lost 4 bases and J lost 3, with 10 bases in between. The CDR3 is made up of 14 amino acids. The germline CDR1 and CDR2 sequences are LGHDT and YNNKEL (reference sequence). CDR3 nucleotides: TGTGCCAGCAGCCTCGGGGCACCCAATCAGCCCCAGCATTTT. Translated, it gives CASSLGAPNQPQHF.

The chain couples TRBV25-1 to TRBJ1-2, with D tentatively TRBD1 (5 bases). This CDR3 comprises 14 residues. Trimming shortened V by 7 bases and J by 1 base, and 13 bases separated the two germline ends. Per germline, CDR1 MGHDK and CDR2 SYGVNS. CDR3 bases: TGTGCCAGCAAGGCAGAGGGGTTTAACTATGGCTACACCTTC. As protein: CASKAEGFNYGYTF.

The chain links TRBV14 to TRBJ2-7, with D possibly TRBD1 on 5 matching bases. The CDR3 totals 14 residues. Looked up from germline, CDR1 is SGHDN and CDR2 is FVKESK. The V gene lost 1 base and the J gene lost 7 bases, with 14 bases spanning the gap. CDR3 sequence: CASSQGDRPREQYF. CDR3 bases: TGTGCCAGCAGCCAAGGTGACAGACCGAGAGAGCAGTACTTC.

The chain joins TRBV6-5 to TRBJ1-2, with D possibly TRBD1 on 6 matching bases. Trimming took 2 bases from V and 4 from J, leaving 11 bases between them. Germline-derived CDR1 and CDR2 are MNHEY and SVGAGI. The CDR3 totals 14 residues. The CDR3 spells CASSYAGGVYGYTF. The CDR3 DNA reads TGTGCCAGCAGTTACGCGGGGGGCGTCTATGGCTACACCTTC.

The chain employs TRBV7-9 and TRBJ2-2; tentative D call: TRBD1 (5 bases). The V gene lost 6 bases and the J gene lost 4 bases, with 12 bases spanning the gap. This CDR3 comprises 14 residues. CDR1 and CDR2 from the germline V gene are SEHNR and FQNEAQ (reference sequence). CDR3 nucleotide sequence: TGTGCCAGCAGTACAACTGACAGCACCGGGGAGCTGTTTTTT. This gives the protein CASSTTDSTGELFF.

This clone was recorded only once. The chain's CDR3 is CASSQTVLSGNTIYF. The CDR3, as DNA: TGTGCCAGCAGTCAGACAGTCCTCTCTGGAAACACCATATATTTT. This chain links TRBV2 with TRBJ1-3; possibly TRBD1 for D (5 bases). Germline V gives CDR1 SNHLY, CDR2 FYNNEI. The CDR3 has 15 amino acids. Trimming took off 5 bases at V and 0 bases at J, with 11 bases between the two ends.

V is TRBV21-1 and J is TRBJ2-3; the table's D call of TRBD1 was not tested on the DNA. TRBV21-1 is reported as a pseudogene. The CDR3 runs 14 residues. The CDR3 loop reads CASAGLDKTDTQYF. The CDR3 region has the DNA TGTGCCAGCGCCGGCCTGGACAAGACAGATACGCAGTATTTT.